Each of the 12 T cell receptor beta chains below was sequenced from the same sample in a study of blood T cell repertoires in COVID-19. Repertoires were generated with immunoSEQ multiplex PCR, while TCRdb's copy carries only in-frame clones and drops some. Altogether 200,000 to 250,000 clones are present, roughly 75% being singletons, with the ten largest covering 5.5%. The sample taken for sequencing was peripheral blood. Every receptor here comes from a woman in her sixties or seventies with acute or convalescent COVID-19.

The chain links TRBV11-2 to TRBJ1-2; D call uncertain. Germline V lookup: CDR1 SGHAT, CDR2 FQNNGV. This CDR3 is built from 11 residues. With 2 bases removed from V and 10 bases from J, the gap between germline ends came to 8 bases. The DNA of the CDR3 is TGTGCCAGCAGCTTAAAAGAGGTCTACACCTTC. Its protein is CASSLKEVYTF.

V and J are TRBV9 and TRBJ2-1; TRBD1 matches 10 bases. Germline V gene sequence: CDR1 SGDLS, CDR2 YYNGEE. Trimming cost V 3 bases and J 7 bases; bases outside gene matches: 7. The length of the CDR3 is 15 residues. CDR3 sequence reads: CASSGQGAIGNEQFF. The CDR3 DNA sequence: TGTGCCAGCAGCGGACAGGGGGCCATCGGGAATGAGCAGTTCTTC. Using reference TRBV9 and TRBJ2-1 for the parts outside the CDR3, the full variable domain is DSGVTQTPKHLITATGQRVTLRCSPRSGDLSVYWYQQSLDQGLQFLIQYYNGEERAKGNILERFSAQQFPDLHSELNLSSLELGDSALYFCASSGQGAIGNEQFFGPGTRLTVL.

V gene TRBV6-5 combines with J gene TRBJ2-5; D may be TRBD1 (5 bases). The CDR3 runs to 13 residues. Trimming cost V 4 bases and J 0 bases, with 6 bases left between them. Per germline, CDR1 MNHEY and CDR2 SVGAGI. CDR3 residues: CASSLQDQETQYF. The CDR3, as DNA: TGTGCCAGCAGTTTACAGGACCAAGAGACCCAGTACTTC.

This rearrangement joins TRBV3-1 (or the pseudogene TRBV3-2) to TRBJ2-5; D is unclear. The CDR3 is made up of 14 amino acids. Trimming removed 6 bases from V and 2 bases from J, with 13 bases in between. The V gene's germline CDR1 is LGHDT and CDR2 YNNKEL (reference sequence). CDR3 protein: CASSLAVGQETQYF. In nucleotides, the CDR3 is TGTGCCAGCAGTCTTGCGGTCGGGCAAGAGACCCAGTACTTC.

The genes are TRBV5-1 and TRBJ2-7, with D perhaps matching TRBD1 (5 bases). This CDR3 comprises 14 residues. V gave up 4 bases and J gave up 2 bases, with 13 bases separating them. CDR1 SGHRS and CDR2 YFSETQ come from the germline V gene. CDR3 nucleotide sequence: TGCGCCAGCAGCGGATTTGGGGCTACCTACGAGCAGTACTTC. It codes for CASSGFGATYEQYF.

This clone was observed once. The chain carries TRBV27 and TRBJ2-2; D is undetermined. Germline CDR1 MNHEY, CDR2 SMNVEV (reference sequence). The CDR3 runs to 12 residues. With 6 bases removed from V and 2 bases from J, the gap between germline ends came to 4 bases. The CDR3 DNA follows: TGTGCCAGCAGCACAAACACCGGGGAGCTGTTTTTT. Translated, it gives CASSTNTGELFF.

This chain's CDR3 is CASSINSGTGELFF. The CDR3 DNA is TGTGCCAGTAGTATTAATAGCGGCACCGGGGAGCTGTTTTTT. The chain joins TRBV19 to TRBJ2-2, with a possible D match to TRBD2 (6 bases). Trimming removed 3 bases at V and 4 bases at J, with 9 bases between. Germline CDR1 and CDR2: LNHDA and SQIVND (reference sequence). This CDR3 has 14 residues.

The chain has TRBV7-8 and TRBJ2-7, with TRBD2 identical over 13 bases. The CDR3 has 18 residues. In germline, CDR1 is SGHVS, CDR2 FQNEAQ. V lost 1 base, J lost 4 bases, and 10 bases stayed unmatched. The CDR3: CASSLVGRTSGSLYEQYF. The CDR3 DNA sequence: TGTGCCAGCAGCTTAGTTGGGAGGACTAGCGGGAGTCTTTACGAGCAGTACTTC.

CDR3 sequence reads: CASSPISSSYEQYF. CDR3 bases: TGTGCCAGCAGCCCTATTAGTAGCTCCTACGAGCAGTACTTC. The J gene is TRBJ2-7, the V gene TRBV9; D not certain. Germline values: CDR1 SGDLS, CDR2 YYNGEE. V lost 4 bases to trimming and J lost 0 bases, with 11 bases between them. The CDR3 extends over 14 amino acids.

The rearrangement joins TRBV29-1 to TRBJ1-2, with 7 bases aligning to TRBD1. Germline CDR1 SQVTM, CDR2 ANQGSEA. The CDR3 totals 12 residues. With V trimmed by 6 bases and J by 4 bases, 5 bases remained unmatched. DNA of the CDR3: TGCAGCGTGGCGACAGGGAGCTATGGCTACACCTTC. It yields the protein CSVATGSYGYTF.

The rearrangement links TRBV5-6 to TRBJ1-5, with a possible D match to TRBD1 (6 bases). V shed 1 base and J shed 6 bases, with 11 bases lying between them. Per the germline V gene, CDR1 is SGHDT and CDR2 is YYEEEE. The length of the CDR3 is 14 residues. The CDR3 here is CASSLRGGSQPQHF. The CDR3 DNA reads as TGTGCCAGCAGCTTGAGGGGGGGGAGTCAGCCCCAGCATTTT. The full variable domain, rest sourced from reference TRBV5-6 and TRBJ1-5, is DAGVTQSPTHLIKTRGQQVTLRCSPKSGHDTVSWYQQALGQGPQFIFQYYEEEERQRGNFPDRFSGHQFPNYSSELNVNALLLGDSALYLCASSLRGGSQPQHFGDGTRLSIL.

This sequence joins TRBV13 and TRBJ2-7; 8 bases match TRBD1. The CDR3 contains 14 residues. Germline CDR1 PRHDT, CDR2 FYEKMQ (reference sequence). V gave up 1 base and J gave up 3 bases; unmatched junction bases: 2. The CDR3 here is CASSLDGQGYEQYF. The CDR3 nucleotides are TGTGCCAGCAGCTTAGATGGACAGGGCTACGAGCAGTACTTC.